This TCR beta chain was recovered during a study of T cell responses to AZD1222 COVID-19 vaccine. This CDR3 contains 18 residues. V shed 5 bases and J 0 bases; nucleotides not matched to a gene: 11. Germline V CDR1 and CDR2: KGHDR, SFDVKD. Here immunoSEQ multiplex PCR was the method, and the copy in TCRdb shows in-frame clones only, minus some. The sample shows under 110,000 clones, roughly 90% of them seen only once. For this clone: Antigen unknown.

Study observations and caveats: Vaccine-associated CD4 TCRs ranged over spike, dominating at 160-218 and 743-854.

This chain connects TRBV24-1 to TRBJ2-1, with 8 nucleotides matching TRBD2. The TCR originated in an adult in good health. Material: peripheral blood, obtained on day 0 of AZD1222 vaccination. In nucleotides, the CDR3 is TGTGCCACCAGTGCGAATAGCGGGAACACCAACTCCTACAATGAGCAGTTCTTC. This encodes CATSANSGNTNSYNEQFF.